These 2 T cell receptor beta chains came from one sample sequenced in a study of shared clonotypes between healthy human individuals. Terminally differentiated effector memory CD45RA+ cells were left out of the naive CD8 fraction, which was CD45RO-negative and positively selected for CCR7. The repertoire was sequenced with immunoSEQ multiplex PCR; TCRdb's copy has only in-frame clones and lacks some. Here the sample spans roughly 1,800,000 clones, over 85% being singletons. Sequencing was carried out using naive CD8+ T cells sorted from blood. The receptors stem from a man aged 18 to 30 in good health.

This sequence joins TRBV29-1 and TRBJ2-3; 7 nucleotides line up with TRBD2. Germline V gene sequence: CDR1 SQVTM, CDR2 ANQGSEA. Trimming took 1 base from V and 2 from J; bases not matched to a gene: 12. This CDR3 has 17 amino acids. The CDR3 loop reads CSVEAPTAGDLTDTQYF. The CDR3 region has the DNA TGCAGCGTTGAAGCCCCAACGGCGGGGGACCTCACAGATACGCAGTATTTT.

V and J are TRBV5-6 and TRBJ1-2; a weak D match, TRBD1 (5 bases). CDR1 is SGHDT and CDR2 is YYEEEE in the germline V gene. The CDR3 consists of 14 residues. Between the trimmed V and J ends, which lost 3 bases and 3 bases, there was a span of 12 bases. DNA of the CDR3: TGTGCCAGCAGCTCCCTGGGGGAGGACTATGGCTACACCTTC. This codes for CASSSLGEDYGYTF.